The sequence of this TCR beta chain was determined in a study of blood T cells in healthy people across ages (dated by TCRdb to between 2015 and 2017). About the full investigation: Template switching captured roughly one uniquely barcoded TCR beta cDNA molecule per two T cells in model experiments. The study measured age-related changes in TCR beta repertoire diversity using deep sequencing normalized with unique cDNA molecular identifiers. Donors were grouped into four age groups: young (average 16 years), middle-aged (roughly 40), aged (about 59) and long-lived (82). To avoid experimental bias, donors of different ages were distributed randomly across sequencing lanes. Using the same blood draw, the study looked at two additional independent replicas of 1 million unique cDNA reads for two donors, one aged 18 to 30 and the other aged 80 or older. General conclusions and limits of the study: Conclusive comparison of naive and antigen-experienced compartments was prevented by the profiling of bulk unsorted PBMCs. Compared with the aged group, the long-lived group had more naive CD4+ T cells, fewer expanded clones and increased TCR diversity, a pattern suggesting age selection. Donor CMV infection status was unknown, potentially confounding age-related changes in expanded clonotypes. Observed TCR beta diversity correlated strongly with the percentage of naive T cells measured by flow cytometry. Estimates of total diversity from one million sequenced T cells were regarded as lower bounds and underestimates. As age increased, observed TCR beta diversity per million T cells dropped in a roughly linear way, and a significant reduction was already evident by age roughly 40.

The donors were roughly 39 Caucasian individuals from Russia, aged about 6 to 100 years, who were systemically healthy. About 10 milliliters of peripheral blood were collected from each donor into EDTA-treated Vacutainer tubes. Ficoll-Paque density-gradient centrifugation was used to isolate PBMCs, with at least 7 million obtained per sample. Total RNA was extracted from PBMCs with Trizol reagent, with at least 6 micrograms obtained per sample. Naive CD45RAhigh/CD27high T cell percentages were measured by flow cytometry on a PBMC aliquot from every donor. At the junction V is shortened by 4 bases and J by 4 bases; bases outside the gene matches: 9. The CDR3 goes from the cysteine to the phenylalanine over 15 residues. CDR3 DNA only is kept here, 45 bases in frame from base 1. Receptors were amplified or captured by 5' RACE. The data were produced on an Illumina HiSeq 2500. A second roughly 6 to 12 cycle PCR used a sample-barcoded 5' primer and a J-beta primer mix. A unique molecular identifier was introduced onto each TCR beta cDNA molecule by a template-switch 5' adaptor carrying 12 random nucleotides. At least 2.5 million CDR3-containing paired-end reads were obtained from each sample. First-strand cDNA was synthesized from all RNA with the Mint cDNA synthesis kit, primed by a TRBC-specific oligonucleotide. Following uracil-DNA glycosylase treatment, a first 18-cycle PCR with universal primers M1SS and BC2_uni_R was performed on all cDNA. Per the authors' processing: Normalization of each sample was performed by random selection of 1 million high-quality reads, each carrying a distinct molecular identifier. Instead of being binned into consensus sequences, reads with shared molecular identifiers were discarded. MiTCR, with a Q25 quality threshold and the strictest error-elimination algorithm, was used for CDR3 identification, clonotype clustering and error correction. A nonparametric unseen species model with Euler transformation was used to estimate a lower bound on total TCR beta diversity. The raw public data were reprocessed by TCRdb itself: fastp quality trimming at Q25, MiXCR clonotype calling, in-frame beta chains only. All rows with the same CDR3 protein become a single entry with the most common DNA and genes. The V and J calls and clone size are TCRdb's, not the authors'. The sample table shows roughly 730,000 distinct CDR3 sequences, and 45% to 70% are seen once. Roughly 25% of the sample is held by the ten biggest clonotypes.

This clonotype showed up just a few times. The target of this receptor is not known. It has no much larger one-base neighbor in the sample; base qualities were not kept. The clonotype was recovered from a man aged 40-49 years in good health. Recombination connected TRBV12-3 or TRBV12-4 to TRBJ1-1; 7 middle bases align to TRBD1. The sample taken for sequencing was blood. The CDR3 loop reads CASSSINRGRTEAFF. At the DNA level, the sequence is TGTGCCAGCAGTTCAATTAACAGGGGTCGCACTGAAGCTTTCTTT.